These T cell receptor beta chains were read from a single sample in a study of blood T cells in healthy people across ages. TCRdb re-called the 5' RACE reads through MiXCR, storing one row per CDR3 protein. The data show 780,000 or so distinct CDR3 sequences, approximately 53% seen once. Source material: blood. The receptors were sampled from a man of 80 years or more in good health. The CDR3 runs from the conserved cysteine through the conserved F or W. The D gene is left open where the match is weak.

V	J	D	CDR3
TRBV20-1	TRBJ2-7	TRBD2	CSADASGRNPYEQYF
TRBV18	TRBJ2-7	.	CASSPSEASSYEQYF
TRBV27	TRBJ2-3	TRBD2	CASSLSSGTSGSTDTQCF
TRBV6-5	TRBJ2-1	.	CASSQGPKDEQFF
TRBV2	TRBJ1-4	.	CASNGGAYQEKLFF
TRBV12-3/TRBV12-4	TRBJ2-5	.	CASRSGEGRGRETQYF
TRBV6-2/TRBV6-3	TRBJ1-5	.	CASSAPNEPQHF
TRBV20-1	.	.	CSALFRDLSVDEQYF
TRBV29-1	TRBJ1-1	.	CSAGTANTEAFF
TRBV6-1	TRBJ1-1	.	CASRAGQRTEAFF
TRBV5-1	TRBJ2-7	.	CASSAVETLSYEQYF
TRBV6-5	TRBJ1-1	TRBD1	CASSSRAGTGGTEAFF
TRBV18	.	.	CASSPPSGRNEQYF
TRBV4-1	TRBJ2-5	.	CASSQDGQSGETQYF
TRBV20-1	TRBJ2-2	.	CSARDRGRPNTGELFF